The clone carrying this TCR beta chain appeared once. Its antigen is not known. The V end was cut by 0 bases, the J end by 0 bases, with 7 bases between. The germline V gene has CDR1 SGHNT and CDR2 YYREEE (reference sequence). The CDR3 is 15 residues long. Data came from immunoSEQ multiplex PCR; TCRdb stores just in-frame clones and leaves some out. The table lists about 2.3 million clones, over 85% of them singletons. This record comes from a study of shared clonotypes between healthy human individuals. Background on the study: With ages of 18 to 49, the donors were a couple of women and a few men. Notes on the study in general: What naive subsets generally showed was a larger estimated richness than memory subsets showed. The four-donor shared clonotypes exceeded non-shared clonotypes in generation probability, with non-shared ones scoring lower. In a few donors, 4.5% to 5.5% of naive CD4 clonotypes appeared in common.

The V and J genes are TRBV5-4 and TRBJ2-1; D is unclear. This receptor was identified in a man between 18 and 35 years old in good health. Some clones in this sample may be carry-over from other donors' samples. Sequencing used naive CD4+ T cells from PBMCs. Subset noted: CD45RA+ positively selected. CDR3 nucleotides: TGTGCCAGCAGCTTGGACAGAAACTCCTACAATGAGCAGTTCTTC. It translates to CASSLDRNSYNEQFF.